This is a list of T cell receptor beta chains from one sample in a study of molecular identifiers for immune sequencing clone quantification. TCRdb reanalysed the PCR reads using MiXCR and keeps one entry per CDR3 protein. The sample shows about 630,000 distinct CDR3 sequences, roughly 25% of them seen only once. The sample was naive CD8+ T cells from blood, with Jurkat cell RNA spiked in. These receptors all come from a human donor in good health. Some libraries in this study had Jurkat cell RNA spiked in. CDR3s include the opening cysteine and the closing phenylalanine or tryptophan. A D gene is named only where the DNA matches it firmly. For some rows the clone size is stated as once, few or many, or as a class when expanded; others skip it.

TRBJ1-2	TRBV6-1	.	few	TGTGCCAGCAGTGATTTTTATGGCCCTGATGGCTACACCTTC	CASSDFYGPDGYTF
TRBJ1-4	TRBV5-6	.	few	TGTGCCAGCAGCCTTTGGAGGCTAGGGACCGTCCAGAGTGAGGTACTGTTTTTT	CASSLWRLGTVQSEVLFF
TRBJ2-2	TRBV9	.	many	TGTGCCAGCAGTGAGTGGGACACCGGGGAGCTGTTTTTT	CASSEWDTGELFF
TRBJ2-5	TRBV5-6	.	.	TGTGCCAGCAGCGGCAGGGTTTCGGAGACCCAGTACTTC	CASSGRVSETQYF
TRBJ2-3	TRBV5-5	.	.	TGTGCCAGCTGTTGGGCAGGGGGCACAGATACGCAGTATTTT	CASCWAGGTDTQYF
TRBJ2-3	TRBV28	TRBD1	many	TGTGCCAGCAGCCTGACAGGGGACACAGATACGCAGTATTTT	CASSLTGDTDTQYF
TRBJ2-7	TRBV20-1	.	.	TGCAGTGCTAGAGCACCAGGTCCGGGCGAGCAGTACTTC	CSARAPGPGEQYF
TRBJ2-7	TRBV6-6	.	many	TGTGCCAGCAGGTCCGGGGAGTACGAGCAGTACTTC	CASRSGEYEQYF
TRBJ2-1	TRBV2	.	.	TGTGCCAGGACTCCCTCCTACAATGAGCAGTTCTTC	CARTPSYNEQFF
TRBJ2-5	TRBV27	.	many	TGTGCCAGCAGTTTACTCGGCAAACAAGAGACCCAGTACTTC	CASSLLGKQETQYF
TRBJ1-2	TRBV4-1	.	many	TGCGCCAGCAGCCAAGAGGCGGTCTATCTGGGAAACTATGGCTACACCTTC	CASSQEAVYLGNYGYTF
TRBJ2-7	TRBV7-9	TRBD2	many	TGTGCCAGCAGCCGTGAAGCGGGAGGGCCCTACGAGCAGTACTTC	CASSREAGGPYEQYF
TRBJ2-7	TRBV20-1	TRBD2	.	TGCAGTGCTAGAGGGCTAGCGGGAAACGCGCAGTACTTC	CSARGLAGNAQYF
TRBJ1-2	TRBV7-9	.	.	TGTGCCAGCAGCTTAGGGGCGGCAGGCAACAACTATGGCTACACCTTC	CASSLGAAGNNYGYTF
TRBJ2-3	TRBV7-9	.	many	TGTGCCAGCAGCTACACCATAAAAGGGGGAAGCACAGATACGCAGTATTTT	CASSYTIKGGSTDTQYF
TRBJ2-5	TRBV9	.	many	TGTGCCAGCAGCGTATCCCCCCGGACGTACCAAGAGACCCAGTACTTC	CASSVSPRTYQETQYF
TRBJ2-5	TRBV27	.	many	TGTGCCAGCAGTATTGGTGGTGAGACCCAGTACTTC	CASSIGGETQYF
TRBJ1-1	TRBV4-3	TRBD1	many	TGCGCCAGCAGCCAAGTGGGCAGGGGGACTGAAGCTTTCTTT	CASSQVGRGTEAFF
TRBJ2-7	TRBV30	TRBD2	.	TGTGCCTGGGGACGCGGGGGCTACGAGCAGTACTTC	CAWGRGGYEQYF
TRBJ1-2	TRBV5-1	.	.	TGCGCCAGCAGCCTTAGCACAGGAGTGTTGAGCTATGGCTACACCTTC	CASSLSTGVLSYGYTF
TRBJ2-1	TRBV27	.	many	TGTGCCAGCAGTTTATCGACCTACAATGAGCAGTTCTTC	CASSLSTYNEQFF
TRBJ2-1	TRBV18	TRBD2	.	TGTGCCAGCTCACCACCGGCGGGAGGTCTTTACAATGAGCAGTTCTTC	CASSPPAGGLYNEQFF
TRBJ2-3	TRBV7-6	.	.	TGTGCCTGCAGCTTAGCAGGCTATAGCACAGATACGCAGTATTTT	CACSLAGYSTDTQYF